These 23 T cell receptor beta chains share one sample of origin, sequenced in a study of cytomegalovirus exposure and HLA in healthy donors. The PCR contained 60 Vbeta and 13 Jbeta primers. TCRdb's copy holds only in-frame clones and misses some; the assay was immunoSEQ multiplex PCR. The sample holds 80,000 to 100,000 clones, less than 70% seen once. Sequencing input: PBMCs. Receptors originate from a female donor in good health and CMV-seronegative.

The chain links TRBV5-1 to TRBJ2-1; TRBD2 matches 13 bases. V dropped 4 bases and J dropped 3; count of bases not matched to a gene: 4. Germline CDR1 and CDR2: SGHRS and YFSETQ. The CDR3 is made up of 16 amino acids. CDR3 residues: CASSLRTSGGYNEQFF. The CDR3 region has the DNA TGCGCCAGCAGCCTAAGGACTAGCGGGGGCTACAATGAGCAGTTCTTC. The full variable domain, rest sourced from reference TRBV5-1 and TRBJ2-1, is KAGVTQTPRYLIKTRGQQVTLSCSPISGHRSVSWYQQTPGQGLQFLFEYFSETQRNKGNFPGRFSGRQFSNSRSEMNVSTLELGDSALYLCASSLRTSGGYNEQFFGPGTRLTVL.

The gene calls are TRBV28 and TRBJ2-1; 7 bases are a match to TRBD1. Germline V gene sequence: CDR1 MDHEN, CDR2 SYDVKM. V gave up 5 bases and J gave up 4 bases; unmatched junction bases: 2. This CDR3 is 13 amino acids long. The CDR3 sequence is CASSNRGYNEQFF. CDR3 sequence (DNA): TGTGCCAGCAGTAACAGGGGATACAATGAGCAGTTCTTC.

This chain joins TRBV5-8 and TRBJ2-5; D may be TRBD1 (6 bases). Trimming stripped 2 bases from V and 2 bases from J, with 10 bases between. The germline V gene has CDR1 SGHTS and CDR2 YDEGEE. CDR3 size: 14 residues. The CDR3 loop is CASSLPDRQETQYF. The CDR3 bases are TGTGCCAGCAGCTTACCGGACAGACAAGAGACCCAGTACTTC. Full variable domain (rest looked up from reference TRBV5-8 and TRBJ2-5): EAGVTQSPTHLIKTRGQQATLRCSPISGHTSVYWYQQALGLGLQFLLWYDEGEERNRGNFPPRFSGRQFPNYSSELNVNALELEDSALYLCASSLPDRQETQYFGPGTRLLVL.

J is TRBJ2-5 and V is TRBV2; D may be TRBD2 (6 bases). The CDR3 contains 15 residues. The germline V and J ends were trimmed by 6 bases and 0 bases, with 14 bases remaining between them. Germline V gene data show CDR1 as SNHLY and CDR2 as FYNNEI. The CDR3 reads CASRLAPTHQETQYF. CDR3 nucleotides: TGTGCCAGCAGACTAGCTCCCACCCACCAAGAGACCCAGTACTTC.

The gene calls are TRBV18 and TRBJ1-2; 7 nucleotides agree with TRBD1. After removal of 5 bases from V and 1 base from J, the junction contained 4 bases not matched to a gene. This CDR3 contains 14 residues. CDR1 and CDR2 (germline): KGHSH, LQKENI. CDR3 sequence: CASSSGQSNYGYTF. For the CDR3, the DNA is TGTGCCAGCTCATCGGGACAGAGTAACTATGGCTACACCTTC.

The V and J genes are TRBV6-5 and TRBJ2-7, with 10 bases matching TRBD1. This CDR3 is built from 15 residues. J lost 6 bases, V lost 4 bases, and 9 bases had no gene match. Looked up from germline, CDR1 is MNHEY and CDR2 is SVGAGI. The CDR3 is CASSSPGQGTLEQYF. Written as DNA, the CDR3 is TGTGCCAGCAGTTCCCCGGGACAGGGGACTCTCGAGCAGTACTTC.

The rearrangement joins TRBV2 to TRBJ1-1, with TRBD1 as a possible D gene (5 bases). V shed 7 bases and J shed 3 bases, with 12 bases lying between them. Germline V gene lookup returns CDR1 SNHLY and CDR2 FYNNEI. The CDR3 is made up of 13 amino acids. The CDR3 DNA sequence: TGTGCCAGCACAGGGCAAGGGGACACTGAAGCTTTCTTT. Translation gives CASTGQGDTEAFF.

This sequence joins TRBV1 and TRBJ2-1; the D segment call TRBD2 is taken from the table without a DNA check. TRBV1 is reported as a pseudogene. This CDR3 has 15 amino acids. Here the CDR3 reads CTSPRAGRAVNEQFF. The CDR3 nucleotides are TGCACCAGCCCCCGGGCCGGGAGGGCCGTCAATGAGCAGTTCTTC.

This clone was detected only a few times. The chain recombines TRBV4-1 with TRBJ2-7; D may be TRBD2 (5 bases). Deletions cut 4 bases from V and 0 bases from J, with 13 bases between. Germline assignment: CDR1 MGHRA and CDR2 YSYEKL. The CDR3 consists of 15 residues. The CDR3 sequence is CASSLRTESSYEQYF. For the CDR3, the DNA is TGCGCCAGCAGCCTGCGGACTGAGAGCTCCTACGAGCAGTACTTC.

The V gene is TRBV29-1, the J gene TRBJ2-1, with 11 bases matching TRBD2. Germline-derived CDR1 and CDR2 are SQVTM and ANQGSEA. The CDR3 has 14 residues. V shed 3 bases and J 5 bases; nucleotides not matched to a gene: 3. CDR3 sequence reads: CSVEGLAAHNEQFF. As DNA, the CDR3 is TGCAGCGTTGAGGGACTAGCGGCCCACAATGAGCAGTTCTTC.

The DNA for the CDR3 is TGTGCCAGTAACAAACGGGATCAGCCCCAGCATTTT. It encodes CASNKRDQPQHF. The rearrangement links TRBV28 to TRBJ1-5; D uncertain. Germline V gene lookup returns CDR1 MDHEN and CDR2 SYDVKM. The CDR3 is 12 amino acids. V lost 9 bases and J lost 5, with 11 bases in between.

This chain joins TRBV5-1 and TRBJ2-7, with a possible D match to TRBD1 (6 bases). This CDR3 spans 14 amino acids. Germline V lookup: CDR1 SGHRS, CDR2 YFSETQ. The germline V and J ends were trimmed by 4 bases and 6 bases, with 17 bases remaining between them. Here the CDR3 DNA reads TGCGCCAGCAGCCAACAACAGGGATCTGGCGAGCAGTACTTC. This codes for CASSQQQGSGEQYF.

The chain links TRBV28 to TRBJ2-7, with 10 bases matching TRBD1. Germline V gene lookup returns CDR1 MDHEN and CDR2 SYDVKM. The CDR3 has 14 amino acids. Trimming removed 4 bases from V and 5 bases from J; junction bases left unmatched: 5. The CDR3 is CASSWGQGNHEQYF. The CDR3 DNA is TGTGCCAGCAGTTGGGGACAGGGGAACCACGAGCAGTACTTC.

The chain uses TRBV7-8 and TRBJ1-2, with 8 bases fitting TRBD1. The V and J ends lost 5 bases and 8 bases, in that order; junction bases with no gene match: 7. The CDR3 is made up of 13 amino acids. Germline-derived CDR1 and CDR2 are SGHVS and FQNEAQ. CDR3 nucleotide sequence: TGTGCCAGCAGCCAACCCGGACAGGGCGGCTACACCTTC. It encodes CASSQPGQGGYTF.

V usage is TRBV18 and J usage is TRBJ2-5; D unclear. Per the germline V gene, CDR1 is KGHSH and CDR2 is LQKENI. The ends were cut back, 4 bases at V and 5 bases at J, with 8 bases in the middle. This CDR3 has 12 amino acids. Written as DNA, the CDR3 is TGTGCCAGCTCACAAAAGGAGGAGACCCAGTACTTC. This translates into CASSQKEETQYF.

The rearrangement joins TRBV5-4 to TRBJ2-2; TRBD2 might be the D (5 bases). The CDR3 spans 14 residues. Per the germline V gene, CDR1 is SGHNT and CDR2 is YYREEE (reference sequence). Deletions cut 1 base from V and 4 bases from J, with 8 bases between. DNA of the CDR3: TGTGCCAGCAGCTTGACTAGGACCACCGGGGAGCTGTTTTTT. It specifies CASSLTRTTGELFF.

CDR3 in DNA: TGTGCCAGCAGCCCAGCGTTATTCCGGGGTGAGCAGTTCTTC. It encodes CASSPALFRGEQFF. This chain joins TRBV5-6 and TRBJ2-1, with a tentative D call TRBD2 (5 bases). Trimming took off 4 bases at V and 9 bases at J, with 17 bases between the two ends. Germline V gene sequence: CDR1 SGHDT, CDR2 YYEEEE. The CDR3 is 14 residues long.

The chain has TRBV9 and TRBJ2-3; 8 bases align to TRBD1. CDR1 and CDR2 (germline): SGDLS, YYNGEE. Trimming removed 3 bases from V and 2 bases from J; junction bases left unmatched: 5. CDR3 length equals 15 residues. The CDR3 spells CASSGQGSPTDTQYF. In DNA, the CDR3 is TGTGCCAGCAGCGGACAGGGGTCCCCCACAGATACGCAGTATTTT.

The J gene is TRBJ1-1, the V gene TRBV4-1; D remains unclear. The V gene lost 0 bases and the J gene lost 3 bases, with 8 bases spanning the gap. This CDR3 is 14 amino acids long. Germline V CDR1 and CDR2: MGHRA, YSYEKL. The CDR3, as DNA: TGCGCCAGCAGCCAAGATGCGGATTACACTGAAGCTTTCTTT. The encoded protein is CASSQDADYTEAFF.

The rearrangement links TRBV19 to TRBJ2-1; 13 positions match TRBD2. CDR1 and CDR2 from the germline V gene are LNHDA and SQIVND (reference sequence). The J segment lost 7 bases and the V segment lost 8 bases, leaving 5 bases of the junction unmatched. This CDR3 has 14 residues. CDR3 bases: TGTGCCAGTCAAGGACTAGCGGGAGTTAATGAGCAGTTCTTC. It codes for CASQGLAGVNEQFF.

The CDR3, as DNA: TGTGCCAGCAGCGGGACGGGGACTAGCGGACACAATGAGCAGTTCTTC. As protein: CASSGTGTSGHNEQFF. This rearrangement joins TRBV13 to TRBJ2-1, with 11 nucleotides matching TRBD2. This CDR3 contains 16 residues. Germline V gene lookup returns CDR1 PRHDT and CDR2 FYEKMQ (reference sequence). The V segment lost 5 bases and the J segment 5 bases; nucleotides outside the gene matches: 8.

This chain joins TRBV6-7 and TRBJ2-7; 7 bases fit TRBD2. TRBV6-7 is an ORF for which the function is uncertain. With V trimmed by 6 bases and J by 2 bases, 10 bases remained unmatched. CDR3 length: 15 residues. The CDR3, as DNA: TGTGCCAGCAGCCACAAGGCGGGGGAAACCTACGAGCAGTACTTC. Translating it yields CASSHKAGETYEQYF.

The chain couples TRBV9 to TRBJ1-1, with 7 bases that match TRBD1. The V gene end was trimmed by 4 bases and the J gene end by 0 bases; junction bases not matched to a gene: 3. Looked up from germline, CDR1 is SGDLS and CDR2 is YYNGEE. The CDR3 sequence is 14 residues long. CDR3 protein: CASSFRGMNTEAFF. The CDR3 DNA reads as TGTGCCAGCAGCTTCAGGGGGATGAACACTGAAGCTTTCTTT.